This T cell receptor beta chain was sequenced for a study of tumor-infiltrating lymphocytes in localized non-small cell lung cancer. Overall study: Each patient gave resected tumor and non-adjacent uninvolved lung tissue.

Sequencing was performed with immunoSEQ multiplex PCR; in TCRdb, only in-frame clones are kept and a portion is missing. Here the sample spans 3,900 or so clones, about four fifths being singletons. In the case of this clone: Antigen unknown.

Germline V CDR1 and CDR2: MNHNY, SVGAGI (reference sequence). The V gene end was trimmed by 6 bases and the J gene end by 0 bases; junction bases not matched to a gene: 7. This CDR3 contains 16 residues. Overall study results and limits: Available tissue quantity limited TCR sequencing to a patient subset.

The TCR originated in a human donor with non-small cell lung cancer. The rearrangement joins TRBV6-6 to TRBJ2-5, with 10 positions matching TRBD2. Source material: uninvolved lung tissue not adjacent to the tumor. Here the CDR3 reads CASSSHSGGYQETQYF. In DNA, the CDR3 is TGTGCCAGCAGCTCCCATAGCGGGGGGTACCAAGAGACCCAGTACTTC.